The clone carrying this T cell receptor beta chain has at least ten counts. The data are from a study of blood T cell repertoires in COVID-19. Turning to the study itself: There were acute and convalescent COVID-19 samples, and they came from the United States, Italy and Spain.

Under the authors' procedure: Amplification of reference gene primers provided the estimated nucleated cell counts. Clones were sequenced by immunoSEQ multiplex PCR, and TCRdb holds only the in-frame ones, with some missing. That table gives V, J and clone size, and the DNA gave D and trimming. This sample carries 300,000 to 400,000 clones, approximately 85% of them seen once, and the ten largest clones take approximately 7.5%. CDR1 and CDR2 (germline): SGHDT, YYEEEE. Deletions cut 4 bases from V and 6 bases from J, with 11 bases between. The CDR3 is 13 amino acids. This clonotype originated in a human donor in a cohort sampled during active COVID-19. Sequenced material: peripheral blood. The chain employs TRBV5-6 and TRBJ2-1; D not certain. CDR3 region: CASSKLPGNEQFF. The CDR3 nucleotides read TGTGCCAGCAGCAAACTCCCGGGCAATGAGCAGTTCTTC.